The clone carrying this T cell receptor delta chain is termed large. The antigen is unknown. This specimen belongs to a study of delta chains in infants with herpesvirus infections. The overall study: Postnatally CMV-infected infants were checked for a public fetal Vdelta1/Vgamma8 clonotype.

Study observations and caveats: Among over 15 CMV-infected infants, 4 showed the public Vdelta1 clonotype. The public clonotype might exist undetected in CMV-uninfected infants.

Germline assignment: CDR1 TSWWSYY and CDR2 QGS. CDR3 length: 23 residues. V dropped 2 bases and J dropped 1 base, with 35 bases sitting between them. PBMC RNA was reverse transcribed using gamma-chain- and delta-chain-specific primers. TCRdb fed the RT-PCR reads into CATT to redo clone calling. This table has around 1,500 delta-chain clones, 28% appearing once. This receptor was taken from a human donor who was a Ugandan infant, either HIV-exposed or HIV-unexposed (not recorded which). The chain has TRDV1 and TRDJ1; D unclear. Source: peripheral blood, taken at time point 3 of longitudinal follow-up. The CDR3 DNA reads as TGTGCTCTTGGGGAAGTCCGGTACGTCGCCGGCTCACTACGATCTATTTCCACCGATAAACTCATCTTT. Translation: CALGEVRYVAGSLRSISTDKLIF.